This T cell receptor beta chain originates from a study of graft-versus-host responses after intestinal transplantation. Comments on this clone: Its antigen is unidentified.

The method was immunoSEQ multiplex PCR; TCRdb's version includes in-frame clones alone and lacks a portion of them. The sample consists of under 100,000 clones, around 90% of them appearing once. Trimming took off 2 bases at V and 2 bases at J, with 13 bases between the two ends. This CDR3 region has 16 residues. Germline V gene data show CDR1 as MNHEY and CDR2 as SMNVEV (reference sequence). The chain uses TRBV27 and TRBJ1-3; no clear D gene. Sequences were derived from unstimulated CD8+ T cells sorted from spleen or lymph node cells, sampled before transplant. The sequence was collected from a human donor who was the organ donor for an intestinal transplant. The CDR3 bases are TGTGCCAGCAGTTTAAAACCCCCACTTCCTGGAAACACCATATATTTT. Amino acid sequence: CASSLKPPLPGNTIYF.